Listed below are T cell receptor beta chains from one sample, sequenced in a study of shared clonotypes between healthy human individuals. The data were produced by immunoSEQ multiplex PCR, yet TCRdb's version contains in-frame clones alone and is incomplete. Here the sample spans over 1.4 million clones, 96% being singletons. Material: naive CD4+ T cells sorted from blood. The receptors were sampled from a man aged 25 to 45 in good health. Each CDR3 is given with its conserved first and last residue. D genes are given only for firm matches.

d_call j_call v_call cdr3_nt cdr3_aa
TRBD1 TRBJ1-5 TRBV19 TGTGCCAGTGTTTCCAGGGGGGCAAGGAATCAGCCCCAGCATTTT CASVSRGARNQPQHF
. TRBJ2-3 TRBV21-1 TGTGCCAGCAGCAATAGGGCAGGGAGCACAGATACGCAGTATTTT CASSNRAGSTDTQYF
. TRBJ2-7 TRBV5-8 TGTGCCAGCCCACTCCGCCCCGGCGGGGAGCAGTACTTC CASPLRPGGEQYF
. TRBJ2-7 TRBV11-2 TGTGCCAGCAGCTTAGTGGGGAACGAGCAGTACTTC CASSLVGNEQYF
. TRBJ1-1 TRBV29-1 TGCAGCGTTGAATCCTGGGACAAGACTGAAGCTTTCTTT CSVESWDKTEAFF
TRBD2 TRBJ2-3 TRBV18 TGTGCCAGCTCACCAAAAACCGGGACTAGCACACGTGGGGATACGCAGTATTTT CASSPKTGTSTRGDTQYF
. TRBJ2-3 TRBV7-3 TGTGCCAGCAGCTTAAAGGGGGTAGGCACAGATACGCAGTATTTT CASSLKGVGTDTQYF
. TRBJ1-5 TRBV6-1 TGTGCCAGCAGTGAAGCGGGCCCCGATCAGCCCCAGCATTTT CASSEAGPDQPQHF
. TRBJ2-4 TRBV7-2 TGTGCCAGCAGCTTAGCGGGTCTAGCCAAAAACATTCAGTACTTC CASSLAGLAKNIQYF
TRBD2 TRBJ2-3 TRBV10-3 TGTGCCATCAGTGAGAATAGCGGGAGCTCAGATACGCAGTATTTT CAISENSGSSDTQYF
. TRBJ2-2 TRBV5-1 TGCGCCAGCAGCCTTGGACGTCGCGGGGAGCTGTTTTTT CASSLGRRGELFF
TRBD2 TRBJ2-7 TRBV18 TGTGCCAGCTCACCCATAGGACTAGCGGAGATCGAGCAGTACTTC CASSPIGLAEIEQYF
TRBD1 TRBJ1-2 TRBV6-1 TGTGCCAGCAGTGTCTACAGGGGGGATGGCTACACCTTC CASSVYRGDGYTF
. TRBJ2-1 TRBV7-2 TGTGCCAGCAGCGGACGAAGTAGCGGCAGCTCCTACAATGAGCAGTTCTTC CASSGRSSGSSYNEQFF
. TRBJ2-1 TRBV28 TGTGCCAGCAGCTCCGCGGCAGGGATCAATGAGCAGTTCTTC CASSSAAGINEQFF
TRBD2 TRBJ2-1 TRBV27 TGTGCCAGCAGTATGGGGGGGAGGTACTACAATGAGCAGTTCTTC CASSMGGRYYNEQFF
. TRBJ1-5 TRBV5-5 TGTGCCAGCAGCTGGGGGCCAGTGGGTAGCAATCAGCCCCAGCATTTT CASSWGPVGSNQPQHF
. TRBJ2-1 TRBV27 TGTGCCAGCAGTTTTCTGCCCGTAAATGAGCAGTTCTTC CASSFLPVNEQFF
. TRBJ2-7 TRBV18 TGTGCCAGCTCACCCTCAGCAGGCGACGAGCAGTACTTC CASSPSAGDEQYF